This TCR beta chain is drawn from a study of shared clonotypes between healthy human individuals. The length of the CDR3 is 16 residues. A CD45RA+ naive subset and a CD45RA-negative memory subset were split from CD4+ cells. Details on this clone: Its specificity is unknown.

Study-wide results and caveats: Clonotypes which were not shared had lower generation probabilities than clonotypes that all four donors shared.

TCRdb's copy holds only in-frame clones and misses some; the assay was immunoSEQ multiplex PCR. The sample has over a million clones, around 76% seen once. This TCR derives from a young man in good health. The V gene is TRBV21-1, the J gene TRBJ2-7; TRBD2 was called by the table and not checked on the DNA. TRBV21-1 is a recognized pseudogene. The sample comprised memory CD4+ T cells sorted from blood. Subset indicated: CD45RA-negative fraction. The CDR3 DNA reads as TGTGCCAGCAGCAAGGGAGAGGGCGTATCCTCCTACGAGCAGTACTTC. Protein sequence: CASSKGEGVSSYEQYF.